This T cell receptor (beta chain) was identified in a study of T cells after yellow fever vaccination. The study's findings and limits: The booster response re-showed most primary clones: more than 95% CD4, roughly 91% CD8. Only a minor proportion of clonotypes was detected across both CD4 and CD8 compartments.

CDR3 length: 12 amino acids. Germline V CDR1 and CDR2: SGHAT, FQNNGV. V lost 6 bases, J lost 5 bases, and 7 bases lay in between. About this clonotype: Antigen: not known.

Template switching by 5'RACE produced TCR cDNA, adding a universal primer site and UMIs. TCRdb recomputed calls from the 5' RACE reads with MiXCR, one row per CDR3 protein. The sample shows some 350,000 distinct CDR3 sequences, approximately 4% of them seen only once. The rearrangement links TRBV11-2 to TRBJ1-4; D remains unclear. Here the sequenced sample was PBMCs, taken 5 days after the yellow fever booster vaccination. This receptor was identified in a man aged 18 to 30 who received the YFV17D yellow fever vaccine. CDR3 sequence: CASRRPNEKLFF. CDR3 nucleotide sequence: TGTGCCAGCAGACGACCGAATGAAAAACTGTTTTTT.